This passage covers 22 T cell receptor beta chains from one sample sequenced in a study of identical twins. In TCRdb, the 5' RACE reads were re-called with MiXCR into one record per CDR3 protein. The sample lists about 200,000 distinct CDR3 sequences, under 12% seen once, with 9% to 10% in the top ten. Sequences were obtained from memory T cells sorted from blood. These receptors came from a man aged 50 or older in good health.

This clonotype has a handful of counts. V usage is TRBV20-1 and J usage is TRBJ2-7; D may match TRBD1 or TRBD2 (6 bases each). Trimming left V 0 bases short and J 9 bases short, with 21 bases between. The germline gives CDR1 DFQATT, CDR2 SNEGSKA (reference sequence). The CDR3 spans 15 residues. CDR3: CSAREGGQLSEGQYF. The DNA for the CDR3 is TGCAGTGCTAGAGAAGGCGGACAGCTCTCGGAGGGGCAGTACTTC.

This clonotype was observed at least ten times. The chain has TRBV3-1 and TRBJ1-1; D remains unclear. The V end lost 0 bases, the J end lost 4 bases, and 12 bases lay between the germline ends. Germline V lookup: CDR1 LGHDT, CDR2 YNNKEL (reference sequence). CDR3 length: 15 residues. The CDR3 bases are TGTGCCAGCAGCCAAGATAGAGCGGGCTTCACTGAAGCTTTCTTT. Translation: CASSQDRAGFTEAFF.

The V gene is TRBV20-1, the J gene TRBJ2-5, with D perhaps TRBD2 (5 bases). Looked up from germline, CDR1 is DFQATT and CDR2 is SNEGSKA (reference sequence). The CDR3 contains 15 residues. Trimming took 0 bases from V and 7 from J, leaving 18 bases between them. DNA of the CDR3: TGCAGTGCTAGAGATCCCCTTCGGGGAGTCCCGACCCAGTACTTC. Its translation is CSARDPLRGVPTQYF.

This clonotype was found many times. This chain links TRBV18 with TRBJ2-3; 12 bases are a match to TRBD2. This CDR3 is built from 22 residues. From germline, CDR1 is KGHSH and CDR2 LQKENI. V lost 0 bases and J lost 6; bases outside the gene matches: 22. DNA for the CDR3: TGTGCCAGCTCACCACCCGGCCTTAGGGACTCTCAACTAGCGGGGGGCCTCGATACGCAGTATTTT. It encodes CASSPPGLRDSQLAGGLDTQYF.

In this sample, this clonotype turned up a few times. V is TRBV7-8 and J is TRBJ2-3; D gene unclear. V shed 7 bases and J shed 0 bases, with 14 bases lying between them. The CDR3 sequence is 15 residues long. Germline CDR1 and CDR2: SGHVS and FQNEAQ. The CDR3 spells CASIPFVSSTDTQYF. For the CDR3, the DNA is TGTGCCAGCATCCCATTTGTTTCTAGCACAGATACGCAGTATTTT. Full variable domain (remainder filled in from reference TRBV7-8 and TRBJ2-3): GAGVSQSPRYKVAKRGQDVALRCDPISGHVSLFWYQQALGQGPEFLTYFQNEAQLDKSGLPSDRFFAERPEGSVSTLKIQRTQQEDSAVYLCASIPFVSSTDTQYFGPGTRLTVL.

This clonotype occurred many times. The chain carries TRBV28 and TRBJ1-5; 7 bases fit TRBD1. This CDR3 region has 15 residues. The junction had 5 bases not matched to a gene; V was cut back by 2 bases and J by 4 bases. Germline V lookup: CDR1 MDHEN, CDR2 SYDVKM. This CDR3 is CASSLGQGGNQPQHF. The CDR3 DNA follows: TGTGCCAGCAGTTTAGGGCAGGGGGGTAATCAGCCCCAGCATTTT.

The DNA of the CDR3 is TGTGCCAGCAGTTACTCTGGGGGGCCCAATGAGCAGTTCTTC. It encodes CASSYSGGPNEQFF. V usage is TRBV6-5 and J usage is TRBJ2-1, with D perhaps given as TRBD1 or TRBD2 (6 bases each). The CDR3 runs to 14 residues. Per the germline V gene, CDR1 is MNHEY and CDR2 is SVGAGI. V was cut by 0 bases and J by 6 bases, with 9 bases left in between.

The V call is TRBV7-2, the J call TRBJ2-3, with a tentative D call TRBD2 (5 bases). Germline values: CDR1 SGHTA, CDR2 FQGNSA. Between the trimmed V and J ends, which lost 2 bases and 6 bases, there was a span of 9 bases. This CDR3 contains 13 residues. The CDR3 DNA reads as TGTGCCAGCAGCTTATCGACGGGGGATACGCAGTATTTT. The encoded protein is CASSLSTGDTQYF.

The genes are TRBV7-2 and TRBJ2-5, with 9 bases matching TRBD2. The J segment lost 5 bases and the V segment lost 1 base, leaving 5 bases of the junction unmatched. Germline V CDR1 and CDR2: SGHTA, FQGNSA. The CDR3 is 15 amino acids. The CDR3 nucleotides read TGTGCCAGCAGCTTAGGTAGCGGGAGTCGGGAGACCCAGTACTTC. This codes for CASSLGSGSRETQYF.

This clonotype was recorded a few times. The chain has TRBV5-5 and TRBJ2-3, with D perhaps matching TRBD2 (6 bases). V was shortened by 2 bases and J by 1 base, with 11 bases between the two germline ends. Germline CDR1 is SGHKS and CDR2 is YYEKEE (reference sequence). The CDR3 has 15 amino acids. CDR3 protein: CASSFGGTRTDTQYF. The CDR3 DNA is TGTGCCAGCAGCTTTGGGGGGACCCGCACAGATACGCAGTATTTT.

This clonotype was recorded at least ten times. The chain is built from TRBV4-3 and TRBJ1-2; D unresolved. This CDR3 has 13 amino acids. V was trimmed by 0 bases and J by 3 bases, leaving 5 bases between them. In germline, CDR1 is LGHNA, CDR2 YSLEER. The chain's CDR3 is CASSQDSYYGYTF. CDR3 DNA sequence: TGCGCCAGCAGCCAAGACAGCTACTATGGCTACACCTTC.

This clonotype occurred many times. The chain employs TRBV7-2 and TRBJ2-7; D could derive from TRBD1 or TRBD2 (6 bases each). The ends were cut back, 8 bases at V and 4 bases at J, with 12 bases in the middle. Germline assignment: CDR1 SGHTA and CDR2 FQGNSA. The CDR3 covers 12 residues. DNA of the CDR3: TGTGCCAGCGGTACGGGGGCATACGAGCAGTACTTC. Its translation: CASGTGAYEQYF.

This clonotype came up many times. The chain has TRBV28 and TRBJ1-3; a weak D match, TRBD1 (6 bases). Trimming removed 6 bases at V and 2 bases at J, with 11 bases between. This CDR3 region has 14 residues. From germline, CDR1 is MDHEN and CDR2 SYDVKM. The CDR3 protein is CASRLTGTGNTIYF. The CDR3 nucleotides read TGTGCCAGCAGATTGACAGGAACTGGAAACACCATATATTTT.

Here the CDR3 DNA reads TGCGCCAGCAGCCAGCCCCTAGCGAATGAGCAGTTCTTC. Residues: CASSQPLANEQFF. The chain employs TRBV4-1 and TRBJ2-1, with a possible D match to TRBD2 (6 bases). From germline, CDR1 is MGHRA and CDR2 YSYEKL. This CDR3 comprises 13 residues. Trimming took off 3 bases at V and 7 bases at J, with 10 bases between the two ends.

This clonotype has more than one count but fewer than ten. A read error may produce the germline difference seen at one junction end. This chain uses TRBV7-2 with TRBJ2-7; D is perhaps TRBD2 (5 bases). Germline V gene lookup returns CDR1 SGHTA and CDR2 FQGNSA. The CDR3 totals 13 residues. The CDR3 protein is CASSIATLYEQYF. Here the CDR3 DNA reads TGTGCCAGCAGCATAGCGACACTTTACGAGCAGTACTTC.

The V and J genes are TRBV20-1 and TRBJ2-1, with 7 bases identical to TRBD1. Per germline, CDR1 DFQATT and CDR2 SNEGSKA (reference sequence). V dropped 1 base and J dropped 4; count of bases not matched to a gene: 10. This CDR3 comprises 16 residues. The CDR3, as DNA: TGCAGTGCTAGAGTCAGGCAGGGGGTCTCTTACAATGAGCAGTTCTTC. Translated, it gives CSARVRQGVSYNEQFF.

This clonotype appeared a single time. The V gene is TRBV18, the J gene TRBJ2-1; weak D call: TRBD1 (6 bases). Looked up from germline, CDR1 is KGHSH and CDR2 is LQKENI. V shed 6 bases and J shed 4 bases, with 19 bases lying between them. This CDR3 has 16 amino acids. The CDR3 coding sequence is TGTGCCAGCTCCCCGAGCCGGCAGGGGATGTACAATGAGCAGTTCTTC. It encodes CASSPSRQGMYNEQFF.

The rearrangement joins TRBV5-4 to TRBJ2-7; possible D gene TRBD1, 5 bases. Looked up from germline, CDR1 is SGHNT and CDR2 is YYREEE (reference sequence). The ends were cut back, 3 bases at V and 7 bases at J, with 17 bases in the middle. CDR3 length: 14 amino acids. The DNA for the CDR3 is TGTGCCAGCAGCTCGGACACTGGTGGATTGGAGCAGTACTTC. The encoded protein is CASSSDTGGLEQYF.

This clonotype was detected a few times. The genes are TRBV5-1 and TRBJ2-1, with TRBD1 identical over 7 bases. The CDR3 contains 14 residues. Germline values: CDR1 SGHRS, CDR2 YFSETQ. After removal of 2 bases from V and 5 bases from J, the junction contained 4 bases not matched to a gene. CDR3 nucleotides: TGCGCCAGCAGCTTTAGGGGGCGAGACAATGAGCAGTTCTTC. Encoded protein: CASSFRGRDNEQFF.

This clonotype was counted ten times or more. The J gene is TRBJ2-7, the V gene TRBV5-1; TRBD1 is a possible D gene (5 bases). The germline V and J ends were trimmed by 0 bases and 4 bases, with 11 bases remaining between them. The germline CDR1 and CDR2 sequences are SGHRS and YFSETQ. This CDR3 is built from 14 residues. CDR3 in DNA: TGCGCCAGCAGCTTGGGTCCCAGGGAATACGAGCAGTACTTC. Translation gives CASSLGPREYEQYF.

This clonotype was found a few times. The genes are TRBV29-1 and TRBJ2-1, with 7 bases aligning to TRBD1. Germline CDR1 SQVTM, CDR2 ANQGSEA. CDR3 length: 14 amino acids. J lost 9 bases, V lost 3 bases, and 11 bases had no gene match. In DNA, the CDR3 is TGCAGCGTTGACGGGGTACAGGGGTATGTTGAGCAGTTCTTC. Encoded protein: CSVDGVQGYVEQFF.

This clonotype was detected only a few times. This chain links TRBV7-2 with TRBJ1-1, with D uncertain. The CDR3 extends over 12 amino acids. Trimming left V 1 base short and J 10 bases short, with 10 bases between. Per the germline V gene, CDR1 is SGHTA and CDR2 is FQGNSA. CDR3 protein: CASSLDRVAAFF. CDR3 DNA sequence: TGTGCCAGCAGCTTAGATAGAGTTGCAGCTTTCTTT. The whole variable domain, remainder taken from reference TRBV7-2 and TRBJ1-1, is GAGVSQSPSNKVTEKGKDVELRCDPISGHTALYWYRQSLGQGLEFLIYFQGNSAPDKSGLPSDRFSAERTGGSVSTLTIQRTQQEDSAVYLCASSLDRVAAFFGQGTRLTVV.